The rows below give T cell receptor beta chains drawn from one sample of a study of post-analysis software for immune sequencing data. Using its own MiXCR run on the PCR reads, TCRdb lists one record per CDR3 protein. The sample shows 650,000 to 900,000 distinct CDR3 sequences, roughly 46% of them seen only once. The source material was blood. These receptors all come from a girl aged 10-17 years with multiple sclerosis. The CDR3 runs from the conserved cysteine through the conserved F or W. D genes are given only for firm matches. A row's size may be missing; if present it is once, few, many or a size class.

-	TRBV29-1	TRBJ2-2	-	CSVEGLSNTGELFF	TGCAGCGTTGAAGGCCTGTCGAACACCGGGGAGCTGTTTTTT
TRBD2	TRBV7-9	TRBJ2-5	-	CASSLAPSGTETQYF	TGTGCCAGCAGCTTAGCGCCGAGCGGGACTGAGACCCAGTACTTC
-	TRBV27	TRBJ2-1	-	CASSLSAAANEQFF	TGTGCCAGCAGTTTATCCGCAGCGGCCAATGAGCAGTTCTTC
TRBD1	TRBV7-2	TRBJ2-7	-	CASSDRGGRYEQYF	TGTGCCAGCAGCGACAGGGGTGGGAGGTACGAGCAGTACTTC
-	TRBV28	TRBJ2-7	-	CASSLEAGNSYEQYF	TGTGCCAGCAGTTTGGAGGCGGGTAATTCCTACGAGCAGTACTTC
-	TRBV7-2	TRBJ2-1	once	CASSFRLRPHDEQFF	TGTGCCAGCAGCTTCCGGCTCCGGCCCCACGATGAGCAGTTCTTC
TRBD2	TRBV12-3/TRBV12-4	TRBJ2-1	few	CASSFFGGRVPNEQFF	TGTGCCAGCAGTTTCTTCGGCGGGAGGGTTCCCAATGAGCAGTTCTTC
TRBD1	TRBV12-5	TRBJ1-2	-	CASGQGGNYGYTF	TGTGCTAGTGGTCAAGGGGGCAACTACGGCTACACCTTC
-	TRBV20-1	TRBJ1-1	many	CSGRVGSTEAFF	TGCAGTGGGCGGGTGGGGAGCACTGAAGCTTTCTTT
-	TRBV7-9	TRBJ1-2	-	CASSLAFPGDSNYGYTF	TGTGCCAGCAGCTTAGCGTTTCCCGGGGACTCTAACTATGGCTACACCTTC
TRBD1	TRBV5-1	TRBJ2-5	-	CASTQGQQETQYF	TGCGCCAGCACACAGGGACAGCAAGAGACCCAGTACTTC
TRBD2	TRBV7-9	TRBJ2-1	-	CASSLASGGPYNEQFF	TGTGCCAGCAGCTTGGCTAGCGGGGGACCCTACAATGAGCAGTTCTTC
TRBD2	TRBV12-3/TRBV12-4	TRBJ2-5	-	CASSPILGGSQETQYF	TGTGCCAGCAGTCCGATCCTCGGGGGGAGCCAAGAGACCCAGTACTTC